This T cell receptor beta chain was captured by sequencing in a study of lymphopenia after photon versus proton radiotherapy. The study, taken as a whole, reports: Under photons, naive T cells and diversity fell while effector/memory populations rose. Oligoclonal CD8+ Temra expansion after nadir drove photon patients' diversity drop.

The V and J ends lost 5 bases and 0 bases, in that order; junction bases with no gene match: 6. The CDR3 length is 15 residues. CDR1 is SGHDN and CDR2 is FVKESK in the germline V gene. Clones were sequenced by immunoSEQ multiplex PCR, and TCRdb holds only the in-frame ones, with some missing. The sample contains around 50,000 clones, approximately 88% of which appear only once. As to this clone: The antigen remains unidentified.

This chain uses TRBV14 with TRBJ2-5; 7 bases fit TRBD1. The TCR comes from a man aged 55-75 years with pancreatic cancer. Sequenced here: peripheral blood, sampled from a patient treated with proton-based radiotherapy. The CDR3 here is CASSGEGQHQETQYF. DNA for the CDR3: TGTGCCAGCAGCGGAGAGGGACAGCACCAAGAGACCCAGTACTTC.